Listed here are 6 T cell receptor beta chains from one sample, sequenced in a study of T cell responses to AZD1222 COVID-19 vaccine. TCRdb's copy holds only in-frame clones and misses some; the assay was immunoSEQ multiplex PCR. The table shows under 170,000 clones, with 75% to 95% occurring only once. Sequenced material: peripheral blood, taken 28 days after the second AZD1222 dose. Every receptor here comes from an adult who received the AZD1222 COVID-19 vaccine.

This rearrangement joins TRBV30 to TRBJ2-1; 8 nucleotides match TRBD2. There are 13 residues in the CDR3. Per germline, CDR1 GTSNPN and CDR2 SVGIG (reference sequence). J was trimmed by 7 bases and V by 1 base; bases with no gene match: 3. CDR3 nucleotides: TGTGCCTGGAGTGGACTAGCGAGGAATGAGCAGTTCTTC. This codes for CAWSGLARNEQFF.

V is TRBV19 and J is TRBJ2-2; possibly TRBD1 for D (5 bases). V lost 1 base, J lost 0 bases, and 15 bases lay in between. This CDR3 has 18 amino acids. CDR1 is LNHDA, CDR2 SQIVND, per germline (reference sequence). The CDR3 reads CASSIVNRLPTNTGELFF. The CDR3 DNA sequence: TGTGCCAGTAGTATAGTAAACAGGCTCCCGACGAACACCGGGGAGCTGTTTTTT.

This chain uses TRBV7-9 with TRBJ1-1; a weak D match, TRBD1 (6 bases). From germline, CDR1 is SEHNR and CDR2 FQNEAQ (reference sequence). The ends were cut back, 5 bases at V and 5 bases at J, with 15 bases in the middle. This CDR3 has 14 amino acids. The CDR3 bases are TGTGCCAGCAGCATCGCGGGGGGCAAGACTGAAGCTTTCTTT. Residues: CASSIAGGKTEAFF.

This chain uses TRBV19 with TRBJ1-5; TRBD1 is a possible D gene (6 bases). The CDR3 runs to 16 residues. V dropped 6 bases and J dropped 0 bases, with 15 bases sitting between them. CDR1 and CDR2 from the germline V gene are LNHDA and SQIVND (reference sequence). The CDR3 bases are TGTGCCAGTAGAGACTACGGACAGCTTAGCAATCAGCCCCAGCATTTT. Protein product: CASRDYGQLSNQPQHF. The full variable domain, completed using reference TRBV19 and TRBJ1-5, is DGGITQSPKYLFRKEGQNVTLSCEQNLNHDAMYWYRQDPGQGLRLIYYSQIVNDFQKGDIAEGYSVSREKKESFPLTVTSAQKNPTAFYLCASRDYGQLSNQPQHFGDGTRLSIL.

The CDR3 coding sequence is TGCGCCAGCAGCACCCGAGAAGGGGGGAAACTGTTTTTT. This sequence encodes CASSTREGGKLFF. The chain has TRBV5-1 and TRBJ1-4; tentatively, D is TRBD1 (6 bases). This CDR3 has 13 amino acids. V dropped 4 bases and J dropped 11 bases, with 15 bases sitting between them. Per the germline V gene, CDR1 is SGHRS and CDR2 is YFSETQ.

This chain joins TRBV11-2 and TRBJ1-1; 7 bases align to TRBD1. Trimming removed 5 bases from V and 1 base from J; junction bases left unmatched: 4. The CDR3 is 14 amino acids. CDR1 is SGHAT and CDR2 is FQNNGV in the germline V gene. The CDR3 sequence is CASSPQGGNTEAFF. The CDR3 nucleotides read TGTGCCAGCAGCCCCCAGGGGGGGAACACTGAAGCTTTCTTT.